This paragraph covers one TCR beta chain sequence. Participants' reported clinical history set cohort assignment. Trimming left V 5 bases short and J 0 bases short, with 11 bases between. Germline V gene data show CDR1 as SGHTA and CDR2 as FQGNSA. The CDR3 sequence is 15 residues long. The data were taken from a study of blood T cell repertoires in COVID-19. TCRdb keeps only in-frame clones here, not all; method: immunoSEQ multiplex PCR. The table includes under 300,000 clones, 80% to 95% detected once. Sequencing was carried out using PBMCs or T cells enriched from blood (not recorded which). V and J are TRBV7-2 and TRBJ1-3; D possibly corresponds to TRBD1 (5 bases). This sequence originates from a woman between 18 and 29 years old who had recovered from COVID-19. CDR3 nucleotide sequence: TGTGCCAGCAGCCGGCGGGGGGGCTCTGGAAACACCATATATTTT. It yields the protein CASSRRGGSGNTIYF.